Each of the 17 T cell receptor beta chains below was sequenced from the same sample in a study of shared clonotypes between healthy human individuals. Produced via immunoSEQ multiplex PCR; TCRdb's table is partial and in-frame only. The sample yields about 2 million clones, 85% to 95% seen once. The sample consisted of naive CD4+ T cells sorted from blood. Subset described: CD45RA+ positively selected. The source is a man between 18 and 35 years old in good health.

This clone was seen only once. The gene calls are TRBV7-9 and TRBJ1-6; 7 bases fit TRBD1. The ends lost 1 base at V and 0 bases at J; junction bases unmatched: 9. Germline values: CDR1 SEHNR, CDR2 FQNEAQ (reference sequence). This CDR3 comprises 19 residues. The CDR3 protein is CASSLVIGTASSYNSPLHF. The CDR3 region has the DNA TGTGCCAGCAGCTTAGTTATCGGGACAGCGAGCTCCTATAATTCACCCCTCCACTTT.

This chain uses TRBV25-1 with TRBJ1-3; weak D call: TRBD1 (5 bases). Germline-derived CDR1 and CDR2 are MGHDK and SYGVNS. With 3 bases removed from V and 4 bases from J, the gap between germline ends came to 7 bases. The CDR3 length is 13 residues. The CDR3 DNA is TGTGCCAGCAGTGACGGACAAGGAAACACCATATATTTT. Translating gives CASSDGQGNTIYF.

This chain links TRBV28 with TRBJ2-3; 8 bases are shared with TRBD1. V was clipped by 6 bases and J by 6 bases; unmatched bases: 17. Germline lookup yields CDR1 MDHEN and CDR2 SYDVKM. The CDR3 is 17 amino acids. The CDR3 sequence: CASSPRQGSTGTDTQYF. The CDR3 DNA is TGTGCCAGCAGCCCACGACAGGGGTCCACGGGGACGGATACGCAGTATTTT.

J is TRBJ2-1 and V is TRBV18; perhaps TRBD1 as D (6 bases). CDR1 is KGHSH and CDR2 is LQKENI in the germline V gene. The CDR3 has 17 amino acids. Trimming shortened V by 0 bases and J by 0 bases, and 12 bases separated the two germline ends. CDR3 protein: CASSPPRGSSSYNEQFF. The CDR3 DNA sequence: TGTGCCAGCTCACCACCGAGGGGGTCGAGCTCCTACAATGAGCAGTTCTTC.

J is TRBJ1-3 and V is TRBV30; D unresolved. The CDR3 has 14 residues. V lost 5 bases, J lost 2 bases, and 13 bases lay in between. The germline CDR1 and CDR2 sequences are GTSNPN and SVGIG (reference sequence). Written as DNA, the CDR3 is TGTGCCTGGGCTAGCACGGTCACTGGAAACACCATATATTTT. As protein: CAWASTVTGNTIYF.

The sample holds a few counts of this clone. Here the CDR3 reads CASSQEGFSNQPQHF. The DNA for the CDR3 is TGCGCCAGCAGCCAAGAAGGCTTTAGCAATCAGCCCCAGCATTTT. The genes are TRBV4-1 and TRBJ1-5, with unresolved D. Germline assignment: CDR1 MGHRA and CDR2 YSYEKL. Trimming took 0 bases from V and 0 from J, leaving 6 bases between them. The CDR3 sequence is 15 residues long.

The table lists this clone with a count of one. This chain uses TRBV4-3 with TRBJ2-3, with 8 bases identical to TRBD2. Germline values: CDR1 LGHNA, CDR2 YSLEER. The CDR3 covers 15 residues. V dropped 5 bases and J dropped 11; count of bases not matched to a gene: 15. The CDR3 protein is CASSGDGVTSGRQYF. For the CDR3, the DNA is TGCGCCAGCAGCGGAGACGGGGTTACTAGCGGTCGGCAGTATTTT.

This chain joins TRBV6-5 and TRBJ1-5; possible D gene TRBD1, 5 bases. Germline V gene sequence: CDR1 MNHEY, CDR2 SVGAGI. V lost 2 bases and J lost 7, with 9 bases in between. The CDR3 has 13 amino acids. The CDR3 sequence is CASSYLGVQPQHF. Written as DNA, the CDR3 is TGTGCCAGCAGTTACCTAGGGGTCCAGCCCCAGCATTTT.

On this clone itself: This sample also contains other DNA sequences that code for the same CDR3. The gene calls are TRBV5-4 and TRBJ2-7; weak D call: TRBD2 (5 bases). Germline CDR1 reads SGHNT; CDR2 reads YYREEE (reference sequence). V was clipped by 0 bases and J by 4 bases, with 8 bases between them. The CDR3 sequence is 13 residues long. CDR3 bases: TGTGCCAGCAGCTTGGGACGGACTTACGAGCAGTACTTC. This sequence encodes CASSLGRTYEQYF.

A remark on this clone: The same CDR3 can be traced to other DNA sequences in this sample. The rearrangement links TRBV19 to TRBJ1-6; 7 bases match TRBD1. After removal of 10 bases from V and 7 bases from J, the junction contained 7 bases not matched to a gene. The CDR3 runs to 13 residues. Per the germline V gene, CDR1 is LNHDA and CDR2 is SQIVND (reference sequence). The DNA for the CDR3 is TGTGCCACGAGACAGGGAGGAAATTCACCCCTCCACTTT. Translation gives CATRQGGNSPLHF. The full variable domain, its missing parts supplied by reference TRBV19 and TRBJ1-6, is DGGITQSPKYLFRKEGQNVTLSCEQNLNHDAMYWYRQDPGQGLRLIYYSQIVNDFQKGDIAEGYSVSREKKESFPLTVTSAQKNPTAFYLCATRQGGNSPLHFGNGTRLTVT.

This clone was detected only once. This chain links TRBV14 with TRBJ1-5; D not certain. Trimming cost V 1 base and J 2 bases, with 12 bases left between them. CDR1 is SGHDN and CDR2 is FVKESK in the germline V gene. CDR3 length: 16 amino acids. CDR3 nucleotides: TGTGCCAGCAGCCAAGGTAAGGATTGGGGCAATCAGCCCCAGCATTTT. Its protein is CASSQGKDWGNQPQHF.

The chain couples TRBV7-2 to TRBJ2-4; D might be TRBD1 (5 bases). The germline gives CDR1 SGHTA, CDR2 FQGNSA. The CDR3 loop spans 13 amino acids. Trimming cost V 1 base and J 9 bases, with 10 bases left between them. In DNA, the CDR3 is TGTGCCAGCAGCTTAGGCGCAGGGTTCATTCAGTACTTC. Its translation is CASSLGAGFIQYF.

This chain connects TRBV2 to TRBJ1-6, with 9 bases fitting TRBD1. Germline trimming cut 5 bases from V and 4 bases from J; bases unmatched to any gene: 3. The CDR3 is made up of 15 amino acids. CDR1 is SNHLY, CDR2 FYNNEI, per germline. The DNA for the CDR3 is TGTGCCAGCAGTACAGGGGGCTGGTATAATTCACCCCTCCACTTT. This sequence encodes CASSTGGWYNSPLHF.

The CDR3 nucleotides read TGTGCCATCAGTGAAAACAGGGGTGGCCAGGGGGATCAGCCCCAGCATTTT. Its translation is CAISENRGGQGDQPQHF. The chain recombines TRBV10-3 with TRBJ1-5, with 7 bases that match TRBD1. The V gene end was trimmed by 3 bases and the J gene end by 5 bases; junction bases not matched to a gene: 13. The length of the CDR3 is 17 residues. In germline, CDR1 is ENHRY, CDR2 SYGVKD.

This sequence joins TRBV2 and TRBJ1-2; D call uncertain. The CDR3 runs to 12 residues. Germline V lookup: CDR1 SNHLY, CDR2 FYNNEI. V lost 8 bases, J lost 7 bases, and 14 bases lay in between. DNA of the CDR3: TGTGCCAGCTACGGGGTACGAAGTGGCTACACCTTC. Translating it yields CASYGVRSGYTF.

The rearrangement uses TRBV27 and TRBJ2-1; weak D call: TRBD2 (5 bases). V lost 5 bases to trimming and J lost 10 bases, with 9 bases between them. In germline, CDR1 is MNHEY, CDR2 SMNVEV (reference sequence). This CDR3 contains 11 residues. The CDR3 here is CASSKSGEQFF. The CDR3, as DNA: TGTGCCAGCAGTAAATCGGGGGAGCAGTTCTTC.

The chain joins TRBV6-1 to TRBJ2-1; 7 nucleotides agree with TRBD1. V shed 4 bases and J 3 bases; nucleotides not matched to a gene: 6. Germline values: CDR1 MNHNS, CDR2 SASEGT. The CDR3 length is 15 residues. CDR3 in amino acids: CASSVQGVVYNEQFF. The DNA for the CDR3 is TGTGCCAGCAGTGTCCAGGGGGTCGTCTACAATGAGCAGTTCTTC.